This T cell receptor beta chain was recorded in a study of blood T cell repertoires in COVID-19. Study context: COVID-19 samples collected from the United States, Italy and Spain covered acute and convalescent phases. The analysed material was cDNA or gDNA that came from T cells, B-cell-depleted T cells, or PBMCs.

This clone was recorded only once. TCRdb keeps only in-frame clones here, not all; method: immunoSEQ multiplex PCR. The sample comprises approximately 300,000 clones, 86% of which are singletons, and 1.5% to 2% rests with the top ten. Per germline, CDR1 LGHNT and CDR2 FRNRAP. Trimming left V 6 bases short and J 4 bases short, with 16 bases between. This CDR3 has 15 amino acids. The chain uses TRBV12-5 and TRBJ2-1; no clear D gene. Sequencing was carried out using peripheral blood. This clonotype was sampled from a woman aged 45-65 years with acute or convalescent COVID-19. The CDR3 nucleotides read TGTGCTAGTGGCCCCCCCGGCGCCGGGTACAATGAGCAGTTCTTC. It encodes CASGPPGAGYNEQFF. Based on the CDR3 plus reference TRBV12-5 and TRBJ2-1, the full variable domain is DARVTQTPRHKVTEMGQEVTMRCQPILGHNTVFWYRQTMMQGLELLAYFRNRAPLDDSGMPKDRFSAEMPDATLATLKIQPSEPRDSAVYFCASGPPGAGYNEQFFGPGTRLTVL.